The next 24 T cell receptor beta chains were all read from a single sample in a study of shared clonotypes between healthy human individuals. Sequencing was performed with immunoSEQ multiplex PCR; in TCRdb, only in-frame clones are kept and a portion is missing. The data contain about 2.4 million clones, 93% of them singletons. The sample consisted of naive CD4+ T cells from PBMCs. This sample's subset: CD45RA+ positively selected. These receptors came from a man aged 18 to 30 in good health. Some clones in this sample may be carry-over from other donors' samples.

A remark on this clone: The same CDR3 also results from other DNA sequences found in this sample. The chain is built from TRBV2 and TRBJ2-2; D possibly matches TRBD1 or TRBD2 (5 bases each). This CDR3 is 14 amino acids long. Germline CDR1 reads SNHLY; CDR2 reads FYNNEI. Trimming pared 7 bases from V and 2 bases from J, leaving 11 bases between. The CDR3 sequence: CASKGTVNTGELFF. Written as DNA, the CDR3 is TGTGCCAGCAAAGGGACGGTTAACACCGGGGAGCTGTTTTTT.

In its sample, this clone was seen once. V usage is TRBV7-2 and J usage is TRBJ2-7; 9 bases map to TRBD2. This CDR3 has 14 amino acids. The germline gives CDR1 SGHTA, CDR2 FQGNSA. V was pared by 3 bases and J by 5 bases, with 5 bases of the junction left unmatched. CDR3 loop: CASSFASGINEQYF. The CDR3 region has the DNA TGTGCCAGCAGCTTTGCTAGCGGGATAAACGAGCAGTACTTC.

The chain couples TRBV6-6 to TRBJ2-7, with D tentatively TRBD1 (5 bases). The V end was cut by 3 bases, the J end by 4 bases, with 13 bases between. Germline lookup yields CDR1 MNHNY and CDR2 SVGAGI (reference sequence). The CDR3 loop spans 14 amino acids. The CDR3 protein is CASSYSRVEYEQYF. The CDR3 DNA reads as TGTGCCAGCAGTTATAGCAGGGTGGAGTACGAGCAGTACTTC.

The V call is TRBV5-1, the J call TRBJ2-3; tentatively, D is TRBD1 or TRBD2 (5 bases each). V dropped 2 bases and J dropped 4 bases, with 11 bases sitting between them. Germline assignment: CDR1 SGHRS and CDR2 YFSETQ. There are 14 residues in the CDR3. This CDR3 reads CASSFGAGSDTQYF. CDR3 bases: TGCGCCAGCAGCTTCGGGGCAGGGTCAGATACGCAGTATTTT.

This clone occurred a few times. This CDR3 is CASSKQYYGYTF. The CDR3 coding sequence is TGTGCCAGCAGCAAACAATACTATGGCTACACCTTC. The J gene is TRBJ1-2, the V gene TRBV21-1; the D call in the table, TRBD1, was not verified against the DNA. TRBV21-1 is a listed pseudogene. CDR3 size: 12 residues.

The chain carries TRBV11-3 and TRBJ2-3; 9 positions agree with TRBD2. CDR3 size: 15 residues. The V segment lost 1 base and the J segment 7 bases; nucleotides outside the gene matches: 6. Per germline, CDR1 SGHNT and CDR2 YENEEA. The CDR3 DNA is TGTGCCAGCAGCTTAGCATCGACTAGCGGAAATACGCAGTATTTT. Its translation is CASSLASTSGNTQYF.

The rearrangement uses TRBV18 and TRBJ2-5, with D perhaps matching TRBD1 (5 bases). The CDR3 is made up of 14 amino acids. V gave up 0 bases and J gave up 5 bases, with 10 bases separating them. Looked up from germline, CDR1 is KGHSH and CDR2 is LQKENI. CDR3 DNA: TGTGCCAGCTCACCACCGCAGGGTAGGGAGACCCAGTACTTC. Translating gives CASSPPQGRETQYF.

The chain uses TRBV6-4 and TRBJ1-1; no firm D call. Germline V gives CDR1 MRHNA, CDR2 SNTAGT. V gave up 2 bases and J gave up 0 bases, with 13 bases separating them. The CDR3 extends over 16 amino acids. CDR3 sequence reads: CASSDKRGTLNTEAFF. DNA of the CDR3: TGTGCCAGCAGTGACAAGCGGGGAACGCTGAACACTGAAGCTTTCTTT.

This clone was found once. This CDR3 is also generated by other DNA sequences in the sample. CDR3 residues: CASSSVLNTGELFF. CDR3 nucleotide sequence: TGCGCCAGCAGTTCTGTATTGAACACCGGGGAGCTGTTTTTT. The chain joins TRBV5-1 to TRBJ2-2; D call uncertain. Looked up from germline, CDR1 is SGHRS and CDR2 is YFSETQ. This CDR3 is built from 14 residues. The ends were cut back, 5 bases at V and 1 base at J, with 9 bases in the middle.

This chain uses TRBV28 with TRBJ2-4, with unresolved D. V was pared by 6 bases and J by 4 bases, with 13 bases between. Per germline, CDR1 MDHEN and CDR2 SYDVKM. The CDR3 sequence is 14 residues long. The chain's CDR3 is CASRPFMGKNIQYF. The CDR3, as DNA: TGTGCCAGCAGACCATTCATGGGGAAAAACATTCAGTACTTC.

CDR3 loop: CASGAQGGLYEQYF. DNA of the CDR3: TGTGCCAGCGGGGCGCAGGGAGGGCTCTACGAGCAGTACTTC. V gene TRBV2 combines with J gene TRBJ2-7; 7 bases are a match to TRBD2. Looked up from germline, CDR1 is SNHLY and CDR2 is FYNNEI. V lost 8 bases and J lost 3; bases outside the gene matches: 10. The CDR3 spans 14 residues.

This chain connects TRBV7-9 to TRBJ2-1; the match to TRBD2 covers 8 bases. Germline CDR1 reads SEHNR; CDR2 reads FQNEAQ (reference sequence). The V segment lost 2 bases and the J segment 6 bases; nucleotides outside the gene matches: 12. The CDR3 consists of 17 residues. This CDR3 reads CASSLQRETRGGNEQFF. Written as DNA, the CDR3 is TGTGCCAGCAGCTTACAGCGGGAGACCCGTGGAGGCAATGAGCAGTTCTTC.

This clone came up once. The chain uses TRBV15 and TRBJ2-7; D assignment may be TRBD1 or TRBD2 (6 bases each). The germline V gene has CDR1 LNHNV and CDR2 YYDKDF (reference sequence). The CDR3 runs 15 residues. Deletions cut 1 base from V and 1 base from J, with 11 bases between. CDR3 sequence (DNA): TGTGCCACCAGCAGAGTAGGGGGGAATTCCTACGAGCAGTACTTC. It codes for CATSRVGGNSYEQYF.

V and J are TRBV29-1 and TRBJ2-2, with D possibly being TRBD1 (5 bases). Trimming left V 7 bases short and J 5 bases short, with 14 bases between. The CDR3 has 13 residues. Per the germline V gene, CDR1 is SQVTM and CDR2 is ANQGSEA. Written as DNA, the CDR3 is TGCAGCGGCCAATATTCAGGGACCGGGGAGCTGTTTTTT. Amino acid sequence: CSGQYSGTGELFF.

On this clone: At one end, the junction sequence differs from germline, possibly due to a read error. The J gene is TRBJ1-1, the V gene TRBV4-2; the D is unclear. CDR1 and CDR2 (germline): LGHNA, YNFKEQ. This CDR3 is built from 14 residues. CDR3: CASSHQLGNAEAFF. For the CDR3, the DNA is TGTGCCAGCAGCCACCAATTGGGGAACGCTGAAGCTTTCTTT.

The genes are TRBV19 and TRBJ2-6, with 10 bases lining up with TRBD2. The CDR3 is 16 amino acids. V trimming: 6 bases; J trimming: 2 bases; junction bases outside the gene matches: 4. Germline V gene data show CDR1 as LNHDA and CDR2 as SQIVND (reference sequence). The CDR3 sequence is CASSLAGVPGANVLTF. CDR3 DNA sequence: TGTGCCAGTAGCCTAGCGGGAGTTCCTGGGGCCAACGTCCTGACTTTC.

Note on this clone: The same CDR3 also results from other DNA sequences found in this sample. V gene TRBV28 combines with J gene TRBJ2-7; the D is unclear. Trimming took off 6 bases at V and 4 bases at J, with 7 bases between the two ends. Germline V gene sequence: CDR1 MDHEN, CDR2 SYDVKM. This CDR3 has 11 residues. CDR3 nucleotides: TGTGCCAGCAGCACACTATACGAGCAGTACTTC. Its protein product is CASSTLYEQYF.

J is TRBJ2-3 and V is TRBV5-1; TRBD2 matches 9 bases. The germline CDR1 and CDR2 sequences are SGHRS and YFSETQ. CDR3 length equals 19 residues. After removal of 0 bases from V and 2 bases from J, the junction contained 13 bases not matched to a gene. The CDR3 nucleotides read TGCGCCAGCAGCTTGGCCAGGTCTAGCGGGAATGTAAACACAGATACGCAGTATTTT. Translation gives CASSLARSSGNVNTDTQYF.

The chain's CDR3 is CASRFGRTPNQPQHF. In DNA form, the CDR3 reads TGTGCCAGCAGATTCGGCCGAACCCCCAATCAGCCCCAGCATTTT. The chain has TRBV6-5 and TRBJ1-5; D remains ambiguous. V gave up 6 bases and J gave up 3 bases, with 15 bases separating them. Germline V CDR1 and CDR2: MNHEY, SVGAGI. The CDR3 totals 15 residues.

Points on this clone: The identical CDR3 is also encoded by other nucleotide sequences in the sample. The V call is TRBV28, the J call TRBJ2-7, with 7 positions matching TRBD1. CDR3 length: 12 residues. Germline assignment: CDR1 MDHEN and CDR2 SYDVKM. J was trimmed by 6 bases and V by 3 bases; bases with no gene match: 2. CDR3 coding DNA: TGTGCCAGCAGTTTGGCAGGGGGCGAGCAGTACTTC. Its translation: CASSLAGGEQYF. Based on the CDR3 plus reference TRBV28 and TRBJ2-7, the full variable domain is DVKVTQSSRYLVKRTGEKVFLECVQDMDHENMFWYRQDPGLGLRLIYFSYDVKMKEKGDIPEGYSVSREKKERFSLILESASTNQTSMYLCASSLAGGEQYFGPGTRLTVT.

This chain connects TRBV2 to TRBJ1-1; D is uncertain. This CDR3 contains 14 residues. Looked up from germline, CDR1 is SNHLY and CDR2 is FYNNEI. Trimming shortened V by 8 bases and J by 2 bases, and 15 bases separated the two germline ends. This CDR3 is CASYAPGVNTEAFF. The CDR3 bases are TGTGCCAGCTATGCCCCTGGAGTTAACACTGAAGCTTTCTTT.

This clone came up once. The rearrangement joins TRBV9 to TRBJ2-5; 11 bases line up with TRBD2. The CDR3 loop spans 15 amino acids. V lost 3 bases, J lost 4 bases, and 5 bases stayed unmatched. CDR1 and CDR2 from the germline V gene are SGDLS and YYNGEE. CDR3 nucleotides: TGTGCCAGCAGCGGGACTAGCGGGTTTTCAGAGACCCAGTACTTC. This sequence encodes CASSGTSGFSETQYF.

Note on this clone: This sample includes further DNA sequences coding for the same CDR3. The V call is TRBV28, the J call TRBJ2-7; weak D call: TRBD1 (5 bases). The CDR3 is 12 residues long. Trimming cost V 2 bases and J 4 bases, with 6 bases left between them. CDR1 and CDR2 from the germline V gene are MDHEN and SYDVKM. CDR3 protein: CASSLGAYEQYF. The DNA of the CDR3 is TGTGCCAGCAGTTTAGGGGCTTACGAGCAGTACTTC.

The chain couples TRBV6-6 to TRBJ1-3; 7 bases are a match to TRBD1. The germline V gene has CDR1 MNHNY and CDR2 SVGAGI (reference sequence). This CDR3 is built from 16 residues. The ends lost 6 bases at V and 0 bases at J; junction bases unmatched: 8. This CDR3 reads CASSRTGPSSGNTIYF. The CDR3 DNA reads TGTGCCAGCAGCCGGACAGGTCCTAGCTCTGGAAACACCATATATTTT.